Listed below are T cell receptor beta chains from one sample, sequenced in a study of response to subunit inactivated influenza vaccine. TCRdb re-derived calls from the RT-PCR reads in MiXCR, one entry per CDR3 protein. The sample gives under 850,000 distinct CDR3 sequences, about 18% of which show up once; roughly a tenth is in the top ten. Sequences were derived from PBMCs from blood, sampled about 5 days after vaccination. These receptors were obtained from a man between 45 and 60 years old who received an inactivated influenza vaccine. The CDR3 runs from the conserved cysteine through the conserved F or W. Fields, in order: J gene, clone size, V gene, D gene, CDR3 DNA, CDR3 protein. A D gene is named only where the DNA matches it firmly. Clone size is shown for a subset of rows, as once, few, many or a class of expanded clone.

TRBJ2-4 | many | TRBV7-9 | TRBD2 | TGTGCCAGCAGCCCGTCGGGGGGTGCCAAAAACATTCAGTACTTC | CASSPSGGAKNIQYF
TRBJ2-3 | . | TRBV7-9 | . | TGTGCCAGCAGCACTTACAGGGCTAGCACAGATACGCAGTATTTT | CASSTYRASTDTQYF
TRBJ2-7 | . | TRBV15 | . | TGTGCCACCAGCAGAGCTGTGGTAGGCTACGAGCAGTACTTC | CATSRAVVGYEQYF
TRBJ2-1 | . | TRBV10-3 | TRBD2 | TGTGCCATCAGTAAACTAGCGGGAGAGAGTTCCTACAATGAGCAGTTCTTC | CAISKLAGESSYNEQFF
TRBJ1-1 | . | TRBV10-3 | . | TGTGCCATCAGCCCATCGGGGGCGCGTAAAGGAGCTTTCTTT | CAISPSGARKGAFF
TRBJ1-1 | . | TRBV27 | . | TGTGCCAGCAGTTTCACAGGGAGTAGCACTGAAGCTTTCTTT | CASSFTGSSTEAFF
TRBJ2-5 | many | TRBV28 | . | TGTGCCAGCGGGGTAGGACAGACCCAGTACTTC | CASGVGQTQYF
TRBJ1-2 | few | TRBV25-1 | . | TGTGCCAGCAGTGAGGGCGACCTTTTGGGCTACACCTTC | CASSEGDLLGYTF
TRBJ2-5 | many | TRBV20-1 | TRBD2 | TGCAGTGCTAGGGGACTAGCGGGAGTGTCCGGGACCCAGTACTTC | CSARGLAGVSGTQYF
TRBJ2-7 | . | TRBV20-1 | . | TGCAGTGCTCAGGACCCACTAGTCGTCTACGAGCAGTACTTC | CSAQDPLVVYEQYF
TRBJ2-1 | many | TRBV29-1 | . | TGCAGCGTTCTAGGCGGAGGCCACAATGAGCAGTTCTTC | CSVLGGGHNEQFF
TRBJ2-1 | many | TRBV29-1 | TRBD2 | TGCAGCGTTTACGATACTAGCGGGGGGTTCAGGTACAATGAGCAGTTCTTC | CSVYDTSGGFRYNEQFF
TRBJ2-7 | few | TRBV20-1 | TRBD1 | TGCAGTGTTCCGAGACCAGGGGGTTACTACGAGCAGTACTTC | CSVPRPGGYYEQYF
TRBJ2-3 | . | TRBV5-5 | . | TGTGCCAGCAGCTTGGAGGCCCCAGGGAGCACAGATACGCAGTATTTT | CASSLEAPGSTDTQYF
TRBJ1-4 | few | TRBV4-3 | . | TGCGCCAGCAGCCGGGACGGTGCAACTAATGAAAAACTGTTTTTT | CASSRDGATNEKLFF
TRBJ2-1 | few | TRBV11-2 | . | TGTGCCAGCAGCTCCCTTATACGGCCTGAGCAGTTCTTC | CASSSLIRPEQFF
TRBJ2-3 | few | TRBV4-1 | TRBD2 | TGCGCCAGCACGAGCAGAGCGGGGATCACAGATACGCAGTATTTT | CASTSRAGITDTQYF
TRBJ2-5 | few | TRBV24-1 | . | TGTGCCACCAGTGACCACGGACAGTTTCAAGAGACCCAGTACTTC | CATSDHGQFQETQYF
TRBJ2-3 | many | TRBV5-1 | TRBD2 | TGTGCCAGCAGCTTAGGCGGGAGAGGCACAGATACGCAGTATTTT | CASSLGGRGTDTQYF
TRBJ2-3 | many | TRBV24-1 | . | TGTGCCACCAGTGTCGGGGGGCGTAGCACAGATACGCAGTATTTT | CATSVGGRSTDTQYF
TRBJ1-1 | few | TRBV20-1 | . | TGCAGTGCTAGATCGGGGGCGCCGAGCACTGAAGCTTTCTTT | CSARSGAPSTEAFF
TRBJ2-1 | few | TRBV5-5 | TRBD1 | TGTGCCAGCAGCAGTAGGGACAGACTACACAATGAGCAGTTCTTC | CASSSRDRLHNEQFF
TRBJ2-7 | . | TRBV4-2 | . | TGTGCCAGCAGCCAAGAAATCCGTGGGGATGGGACCTACGAGCAGTACTTC | CASSQEIRGDGTYEQYF
TRBJ2-3 | . | TRBV12-5 | . | TGTGCTAGTGGTTTGTCCCCGCAGTGCGATACGCAGTATTTT | CASGLSPQCDTQYF
TRBJ2-1 | few | TRBV5-6 | . | TGTGCCAGCAGCTTGAGGACAGGACTAGTTTACAATGAGCAGTTCTTC | CASSLRTGLVYNEQFF
TRBJ1-2 | . | TRBV5-1 | . | TGCGCCAGCAGCGAAGACCCGTCGGGCTACACCTTC | CASSEDPSGYTF
TRBJ2-2 | few | TRBV7-2 | . | TGTGCCAGCAGCTTAAACAGGGTGAACACCGGGGAGCTGTTTTTT | CASSLNRVNTGELFF
TRBJ1-6 | . | TRBV6-5 | TRBD1 | TGTGCCAGCAGTTACTCGCTAACAGGGGGCCACCTCCACTTT | CASSYSLTGGHLHF
TRBJ2-1 | . | TRBV15 | . | TGTGCCACCAGCAGGATCCCGACTAGTTTTGGGATCTACAATGAGCAGTTCTTC | CATSRIPTSFGIYNEQFF
TRBJ2-5 | few | TRBV5-1 | . | TGCGCCAGCAGCTCAGGGACACCGCTGGAGACCCAGTACTTC | CASSSGTPLETQYF
TRBJ2-2 | many | TRBV29-1 | . | TGCAGCGTTGGCCACAGGGCGAACACCGGGGAGCTGTTTTTT | CSVGHRANTGELFF
TRBJ2-1 | few | TRBV20-1 | TRBD2 | TGCAGTGCTAGAGATCATCCAGGACTAGTAAATGAGCAGTTCTTC | CSARDHPGLVNEQFF
TRBJ2-1 | . | TRBV24-1 | . | TGTGCCACCAGTGAGGGACTTGAGCAGTTCTTC | CATSEGLEQFF
TRBJ2-1 | . | TRBV24-1 | . | TGTGCCACCAGTGTGGCAGGTTCCTACAATGAGCAGTTCTTC | CATSVAGSYNEQFF
TRBJ1-5 | . | TRBV7-8 | . | TGTGCCAGCAGCTCCTCCTATCCGCGTTATAGCAATCAGCCCCAGCATTTT | CASSSSYPRYSNQPQHF
TRBJ1-1 | . | TRBV7-9 | . | TGTGCCACCCAGGGTTTACAAGCCACTGAAGCTTTCTTT | CATQGLQATEAFF
TRBJ1-6 | . | TRBV6-2/TRBV6-3 | . | TGTGCCAGCAGTTCCATGACAGCTTCACCCCTCCACTTT | CASSSMTASPLHF
TRBJ2-5 | once | TRBV7-9 | . | TGTGCCAGCAGCTTAGGACAGGCAGAGGGGACCCAGTACTTC | CASSLGQAEGTQYF
TRBJ2-5 | . | TRBV27 | . | TGTGCCAGCAGTTTATCCCGGACGGCGAAGACCCAGTACTTC | CASSLSRTAKTQYF
TRBJ2-3 | . | TRBV4-3 | . | TGCGCCAGCAGCCATCAATCGGGCGGAGGGATTGTATATACGCAGTATTTT | CASSHQSGGGIVYTQYF
TRBJ2-5 | . | TRBV7-8 | . | TGTGCCAGCAGCTTATGGTCACGCTCCCAAGAGACCCAGTACTTC | CASSLWSRSQETQYF
TRBJ2-3 | . | TRBV9 | . | TGTGCCAGCAGCGAGCGCCGTGTGGATACGCAGTATTTT | CASSERRVDTQYF
TRBJ2-7 | . | TRBV10-3 | . | TGTGCCAACTATAAGAACAGGAGCCCTATCTCCTACGAGCAGTACTTC | CANYKNRSPISYEQYF
TRBJ2-1 | . | TRBV28 | TRBD2 | TGTGCCAGCAGACACCTTCCAAGTAGCGGGAGGTGGAGCTCCTACAATGAGCAGTTCTTC | CASRHLPSSGRWSSYNEQFF
TRBJ2-2 | few | TRBV4-3 | TRBD2 | TGCGCCAGCAGCATACTAGCGGGAGATAACACCGGGGAGCTGTTTTTT | CASSILAGDNTGELFF
TRBJ2-1 | . | TRBV6-1 | TRBD2 | TGTGCCAGCAGGACCCCCGGGACTAGCGGGATGACGGGGCAGTTCTTC | CASRTPGTSGMTGQFF
TRBJ2-1 | many | TRBV20-1 | . | TGCAGTGCTAGTGTCGGCCTGGGGAATGAGCAGTTCTTC | CSASVGLGNEQFF
TRBJ2-3 | . | TRBV7-6 | TRBD2 | TGTGCCAGCAGCCCAAGGGGACTAGCGGGAGGATGGAGCACAGATACGCAGTATTTT | CASSPRGLAGGWSTDTQYF
TRBJ2-1 | . | TRBV7-2 | . | TGTGCCAGCAGCATTCGGCTGACGAGCTCCTACAATGAGCAGTTCTTC | CASSIRLTSSYNEQFF